This T cell receptor (beta chain) stems from a study of shared clonotypes between healthy human individuals. Study results and limitations: The genetic and exposure-history diversity represented was limited by few donors.

Comments on this clone: Its antigen is unknown.

The run depth of the assay was deep. Several immunoSEQ 96-well plates shared each subset's DNA, each plate a replicate. The replicate PCRs on unsorted PBMC were given 250 to 300 ng DNA, which is tens of thousands of T cell genomes. Profiled with immunoSEQ multiplex PCR; TCRdb holds only in-frame clones, not every one. In the table there are more than 450,000 clones, less than 85% of which are singletons. With V trimmed by 2 bases and J by 0 bases, 0 bases remained unmatched. CDR1 and CDR2 (germline): MNHNS, SASEGT. The CDR3 length is 15 residues. The chain couples TRBV6-1 to TRBJ2-3; 9 bases fit TRBD2. Sequenced input: PBMCs. This receptor was obtained from a woman aged 40 to 50 in good health. Some clones in this sample may be carry-over from other donors' samples. CDR3 in DNA: TGTGCCAGCAGTGAACTAGCGGGAAGCACAGATACGCAGTATTTT. This sequence encodes CASSELAGSTDTQYF.